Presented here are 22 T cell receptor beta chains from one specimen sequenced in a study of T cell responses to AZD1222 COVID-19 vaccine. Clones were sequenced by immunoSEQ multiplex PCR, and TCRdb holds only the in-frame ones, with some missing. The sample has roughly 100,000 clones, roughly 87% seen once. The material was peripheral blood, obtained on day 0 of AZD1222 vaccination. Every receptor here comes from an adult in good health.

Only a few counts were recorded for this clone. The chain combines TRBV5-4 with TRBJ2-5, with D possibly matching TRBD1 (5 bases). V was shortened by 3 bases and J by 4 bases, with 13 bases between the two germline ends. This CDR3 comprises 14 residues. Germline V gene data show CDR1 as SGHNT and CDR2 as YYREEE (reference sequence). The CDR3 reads CASSSAGNGETQYF. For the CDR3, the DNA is TGTGCCAGCAGCTCCGCAGGGAATGGAGAGACCCAGTACTTC.

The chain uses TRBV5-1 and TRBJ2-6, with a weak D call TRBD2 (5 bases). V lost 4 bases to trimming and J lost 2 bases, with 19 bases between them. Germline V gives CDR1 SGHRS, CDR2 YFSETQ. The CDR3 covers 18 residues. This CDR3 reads CASSLAGAANPGANVLTF. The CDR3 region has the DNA TGCGCCAGCAGCCTCGCGGGCGCCGCCAACCCTGGGGCCAACGTCCTGACTTTC.

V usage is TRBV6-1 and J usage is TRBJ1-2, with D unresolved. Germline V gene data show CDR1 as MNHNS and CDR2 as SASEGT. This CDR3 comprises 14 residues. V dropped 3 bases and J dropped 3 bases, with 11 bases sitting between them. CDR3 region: CASSDPTGHYGYTF. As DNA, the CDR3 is TGTGCCAGCAGTGACCCGACCGGGCACTATGGCTACACCTTC.

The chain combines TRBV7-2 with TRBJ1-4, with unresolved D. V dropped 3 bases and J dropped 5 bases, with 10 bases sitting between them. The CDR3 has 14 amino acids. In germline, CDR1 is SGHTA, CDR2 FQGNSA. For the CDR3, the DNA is TGTGCCAGCAGCTTGCGTCACCAAAATGAAAAACTGTTTTTT. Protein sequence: CASSLRHQNEKLFF.

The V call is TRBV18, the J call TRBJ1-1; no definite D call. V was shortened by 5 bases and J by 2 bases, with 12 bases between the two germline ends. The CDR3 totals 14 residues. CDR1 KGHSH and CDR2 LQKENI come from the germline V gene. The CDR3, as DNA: TGTGCCAGCTCATCCCGGACGGCTAACACTGAAGCTTTCTTT. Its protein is CASSSRTANTEAFF. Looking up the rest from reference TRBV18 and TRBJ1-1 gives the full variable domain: NAGVMQNPRHLVRRRGQEARLRCSPMKGHSHVYWYRQLPEEGLKFMVYLQKENIIDESGMPKERFSAEFPKEGPSILRIQQVVRGDSAAYFCASSSRTANTEAFFGQGTRLTVV.

CDR3 nucleotides: TGTGCCAGCTCACCCCAACGGCTCAATCAGCCCCAGCATTTT. This codes for CASSPQRLNQPQHF. V gene TRBV18 combines with J gene TRBJ1-5; D gene ambiguous. Trimming cost V 3 bases and J 3 bases, with 9 bases left between them. Germline V gene lookup returns CDR1 KGHSH and CDR2 LQKENI. The CDR3 has 14 amino acids.

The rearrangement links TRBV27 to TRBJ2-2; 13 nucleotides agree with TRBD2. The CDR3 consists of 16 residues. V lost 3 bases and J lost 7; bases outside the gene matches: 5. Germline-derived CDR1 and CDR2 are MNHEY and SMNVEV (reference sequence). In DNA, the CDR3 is TGTGCCAGCAGTTTCGGACTAGCGGGGGCCGACGGGGAGCTGTTTTTT. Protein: CASSFGLAGADGELFF.

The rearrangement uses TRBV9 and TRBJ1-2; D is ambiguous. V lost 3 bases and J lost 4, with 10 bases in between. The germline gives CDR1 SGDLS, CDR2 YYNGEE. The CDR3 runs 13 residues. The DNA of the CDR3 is TGTGCCAGCAGCGAATCCGGAGCCTATGGCTACACCTTC. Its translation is CASSESGAYGYTF.

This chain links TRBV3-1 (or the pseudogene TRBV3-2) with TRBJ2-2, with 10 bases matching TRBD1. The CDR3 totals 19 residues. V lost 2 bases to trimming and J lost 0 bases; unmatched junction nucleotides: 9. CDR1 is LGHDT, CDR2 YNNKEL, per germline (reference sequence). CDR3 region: CASSQLRDRGQSNTGELFF. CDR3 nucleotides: TGTGCCAGCAGCCAACTCCGGGACAGGGGACAATCGAACACCGGGGAGCTGTTTTTT.

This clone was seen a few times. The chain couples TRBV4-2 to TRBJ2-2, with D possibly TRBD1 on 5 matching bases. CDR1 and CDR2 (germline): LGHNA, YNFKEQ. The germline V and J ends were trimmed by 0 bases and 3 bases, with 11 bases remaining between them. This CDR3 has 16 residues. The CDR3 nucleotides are TGTGCCAGCAGCCAAGAATGGCAGGGCTACACCGGGGAGCTGTTTTTT. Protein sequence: CASSQEWQGYTGELFF.

The CDR3, as DNA: TGTGCCAGCATCCGCCAAGGGGAAAACACCATATATTTT. Translated, it gives CASIRQGENTIYF. The chain carries TRBV28 and TRBJ1-3, with D possibly matching TRBD1 (5 bases). Germline CDR1 reads MDHEN; CDR2 reads SYDVKM. The CDR3 has 13 amino acids. V lost 7 bases to trimming and J lost 6 bases, with 13 bases between them.

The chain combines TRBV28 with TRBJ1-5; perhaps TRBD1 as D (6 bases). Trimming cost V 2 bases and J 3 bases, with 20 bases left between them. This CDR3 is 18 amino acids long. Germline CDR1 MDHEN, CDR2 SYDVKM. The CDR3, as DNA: TGTGCCAGCAGTTTACGGGGGGGGGCACGACCGATCAATCAGCCCCAGCATTTT. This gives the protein CASSLRGGARPINQPQHF. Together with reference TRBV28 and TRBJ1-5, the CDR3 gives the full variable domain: DVKVTQSSRYLVKRTGEKVFLECVQDMDHENMFWYRQDPGLGLRLIYFSYDVKMKEKGDIPEGYSVSREKKERFSLILESASTNQTSMYLCASSLRGGARPINQPQHFGDGTRLSIL.

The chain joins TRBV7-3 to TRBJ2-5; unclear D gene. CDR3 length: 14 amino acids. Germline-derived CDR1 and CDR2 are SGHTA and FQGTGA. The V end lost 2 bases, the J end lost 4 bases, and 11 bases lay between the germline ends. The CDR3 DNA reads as TGTGCCAGCAGCTTAGGGCACTTCGGAGAGACCCAGTACTTC. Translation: CASSLGHFGETQYF. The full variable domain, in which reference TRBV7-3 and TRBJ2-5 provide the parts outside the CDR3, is GAGVSQTPSNKVTEKGKYVELRCDPISGHTALYWYRQSLGQGPEFLIYFQGTGAADDSGLPNDRFFAVRPEGSVSTLKIQRTERGDSAVYLCASSLGHFGETQYFGPGTRLLVL.

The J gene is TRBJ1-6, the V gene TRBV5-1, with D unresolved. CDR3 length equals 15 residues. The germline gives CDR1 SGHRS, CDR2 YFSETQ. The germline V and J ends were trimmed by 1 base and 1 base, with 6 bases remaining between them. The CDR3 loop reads CASSLTTSYNSPLHF. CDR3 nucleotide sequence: TGCGCCAGCAGCTTGACTACTTCCTATAATTCACCCCTCCACTTT.

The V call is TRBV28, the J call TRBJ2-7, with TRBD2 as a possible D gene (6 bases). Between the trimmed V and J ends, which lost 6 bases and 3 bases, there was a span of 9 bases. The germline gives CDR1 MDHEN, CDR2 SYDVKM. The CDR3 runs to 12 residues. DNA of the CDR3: TGTGCCAGCAGGAGGGGACTCTACGAGCAGTACTTC. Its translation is CASRRGLYEQYF.

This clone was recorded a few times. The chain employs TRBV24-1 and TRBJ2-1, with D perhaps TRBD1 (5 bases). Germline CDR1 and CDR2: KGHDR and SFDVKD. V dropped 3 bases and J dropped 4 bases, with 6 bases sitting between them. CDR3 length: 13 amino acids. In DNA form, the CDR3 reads TGTGCCACCAGTGATGACAGATACAATGAGCAGTTCTTC. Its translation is CATSDDRYNEQFF.

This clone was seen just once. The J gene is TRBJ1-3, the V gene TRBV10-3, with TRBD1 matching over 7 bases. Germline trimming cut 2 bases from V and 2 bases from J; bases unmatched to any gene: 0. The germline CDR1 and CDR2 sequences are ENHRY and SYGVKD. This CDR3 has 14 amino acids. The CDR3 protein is CAISETGAGNTIYF. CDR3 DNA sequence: TGTGCCATCAGTGAGACAGGGGCTGGAAACACCATATATTTT.

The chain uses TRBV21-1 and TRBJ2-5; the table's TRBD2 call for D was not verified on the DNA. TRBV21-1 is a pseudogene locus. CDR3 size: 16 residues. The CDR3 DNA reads TGTGCCAGCAGCAAAGCGGGGCGGGGGGGCCCAGAGACCCAGTACTTC. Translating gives CASSKAGRGGPETQYF.

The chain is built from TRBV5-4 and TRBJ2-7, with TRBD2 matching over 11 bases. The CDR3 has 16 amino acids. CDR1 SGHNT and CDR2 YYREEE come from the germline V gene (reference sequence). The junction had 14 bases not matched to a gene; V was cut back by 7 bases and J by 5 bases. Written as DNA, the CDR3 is TGTGCCAGCGCCCGGGGGGGCCTAGCGGGGGGCCACGAGCAGTACTTC. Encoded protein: CASARGGLAGGHEQYF.

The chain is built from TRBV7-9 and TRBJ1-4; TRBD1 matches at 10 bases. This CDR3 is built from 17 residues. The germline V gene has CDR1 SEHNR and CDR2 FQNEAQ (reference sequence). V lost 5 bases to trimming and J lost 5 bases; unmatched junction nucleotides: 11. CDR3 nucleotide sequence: TGTGCCAGCAGCCCTAGGAGGAGGACAGGGGGGAATGAAAAACTGTTTTTT. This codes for CASSPRRRTGGNEKLFF.

CDR3 loop: CASSKGQGRTEAFF. The CDR3 DNA is TGTGCCAGCAGCAAAGGACAGGGGCGGACTGAAGCTTTCTTT. The chain employs TRBV7-9 and TRBJ1-1, with 9 bases identical to TRBD1. The V segment lost 5 bases and the J segment 5 bases; nucleotides outside the gene matches: 6. The CDR3 sequence is 14 residues long. Germline V CDR1 and CDR2: SEHNR, FQNEAQ (reference sequence).

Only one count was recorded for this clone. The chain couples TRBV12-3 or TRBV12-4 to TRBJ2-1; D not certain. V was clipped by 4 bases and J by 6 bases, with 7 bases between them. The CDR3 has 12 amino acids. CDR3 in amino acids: CASSWAPNEQFF. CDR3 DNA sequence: TGTGCCAGCAGTTGGGCGCCCAATGAGCAGTTCTTC.